Listed here are 26 T cell receptor beta chains from one sample, sequenced in a study of blood T cell repertoires in COVID-19. The assay was immunoSEQ multiplex PCR, and TCRdb's table has in-frame clones only and misses some. Of about 300,000 clones listed, about 87% were seen once; the top ten hold around 5.8%. The source material was peripheral blood. The source is a woman in her 50s with COVID-19, enrolled during active disease.

The chain carries TRBV12-3 or TRBV12-4 and TRBJ1-1; no reliable D call. Trimming took 4 bases from V and 4 from J, leaving 7 bases between them. There are 12 residues in the CDR3. CDR3 in DNA: TGTGCCAGCAGTTCGGCAGGCACTGAAGCTTTCTTT. Translated, it gives CASSSAGTEAFF.

The V gene is TRBV5-4, the J gene TRBJ1-3; D unclear. The germline V gene encodes CDR1 SGHNT and CDR2 YYREEE (reference sequence). V was clipped by 1 base and J by 1 base, with 18 bases between them. CDR3 length: 18 residues. This CDR3 reads CASSLRTPARHSGNTIYF. DNA of the CDR3: TGTGCCAGCAGCTTGAGAACCCCGGCCAGGCATTCTGGAAACACCATATATTTT.

This chain joins TRBV4-1 and TRBJ1-1; D is undetermined. The CDR3 consists of 13 residues. Between the trimmed V and J ends, which lost 2 bases and 1 base, there was a span of 5 bases. Per the germline V gene, CDR1 is MGHRA and CDR2 is YSYEKL. The DNA of the CDR3 is TGCGCCAGCAGCCAAAACTGGAACACTGAAGCTTTCTTT. Translated, it gives CASSQNWNTEAFF.

The chain is built from TRBV18 and TRBJ2-7; TRBD2 agrees at 8 bases. Losses at the gene ends were 8 bases for V and 2 bases for J; bases not matched to a gene: 8. CDR3 size: 14 residues. Germline assignment: CDR1 KGHSH and CDR2 LQKENI. For the CDR3, the DNA is TGTGCCAGCGCAGCGACGCGGGGGGCCTACGAGCAGTACTTC. Translating it yields CASAATRGAYEQYF.

V and J are TRBV5-1 and TRBJ2-7; 8 nucleotides match TRBD1. Germline assignment: CDR1 SGHRS and CDR2 YFSETQ. CDR3 length: 14 amino acids. J gave up 5 bases and V 4 bases, and 8 bases lay outside the gene matches. The CDR3 here is CASSASQGAHEQYF. CDR3 nucleotides: TGCGCCAGCAGCGCATCTCAGGGGGCCCACGAGCAGTACTTC.

The J gene is TRBJ1-1, the V gene TRBV20-1; D uncertain. This CDR3 is 11 amino acids long. V lost 0 bases to trimming and J lost 6 bases, with 5 bases between them. The germline CDR1 and CDR2 sequences are DFQATT and SNEGSKA (reference sequence). This CDR3 is CSAREVAEAFF. In DNA form, the CDR3 reads TGCAGTGCTAGAGAAGTAGCTGAAGCTTTCTTT.

The chain recombines TRBV19 with TRBJ2-6, with TRBD1 as a possible D gene (7 bases). Germline loops: CDR1 LNHDA, CDR2 SQIVND (reference sequence). CDR3 size: 19 residues. The ends were cut back, 6 bases at V and 1 base at J, with 22 bases in the middle. This CDR3 is CASRSGGQGEYSGANVLTF. Written as DNA, the CDR3 is TGTGCCAGTAGATCCGGGGGCCAGGGGGAATATTCTGGGGCCAACGTCCTGACTTTC. Full variable domain (remainder filled in from reference TRBV19 and TRBJ2-6): DGGITQSPKYLFRKEGQNVTLSCEQNLNHDAMYWYRQDPGQGLRLIYYSQIVNDFQKGDIAEGYSVSREKKESFPLTVTSAQKNPTAFYLCASRSGGQGEYSGANVLTFGAGSRLTVL.

J is TRBJ2-2 and V is TRBV7-2; TRBD2 might be the D (6 bases). V lost 5 bases and J lost 5, with 15 bases in between. The CDR3 length is 15 residues. CDR1 is SGHTA, CDR2 FQGNSA, per germline. The CDR3 is CASSMSSAPTGELFF. The CDR3, as DNA: TGTGCCAGCAGCATGTCTAGCGCACCTACCGGGGAGCTGTTTTTT.

V usage is TRBV7-3 and J usage is TRBJ2-5; 8 bases are a match to TRBD2. J was trimmed by 2 bases and V by 8 bases; bases with no gene match: 10. The germline CDR1 and CDR2 sequences are SGHTA and FQGTGA. The CDR3 contains 15 residues. CDR3 amino acids: CASSQTSGSQETQYF. The DNA for the CDR3 is TGTGCCAGCTCCCAGACCAGCGGGAGTCAAGAGACCCAGTACTTC.

The chain recombines TRBV11-2 with TRBJ2-3, with D maybe TRBD2 (6 bases). Germline V CDR1 and CDR2: SGHAT, FQNNGV. V lost 5 bases to trimming and J lost 4 bases, with 22 bases between them. The CDR3 length is 17 residues. The DNA of the CDR3 is TGTGCCAGCAGCCAATCCAGCGGGCCCCGGGCGTCAGATACGCAGTATTTT. Encoded protein: CASSQSSGPRASDTQYF. The variable domain in full, completed from reference TRBV11-2 and TRBJ2-3, reads EAGVAQSPRYKIIEKRQSVAFWCNPISGHATLYWYQQILGQGPKLLIQFQNNGVVDDSQLPKDRFSAERLKGVDSTLKIQPAKLEDSAVYLCASSQSSGPRASDTQYFGPGTRLTVL.

This chain links TRBV19 with TRBJ2-7; tentatively, D is TRBD1 (5 bases). Germline V CDR1 and CDR2: LNHDA, SQIVND (reference sequence). Trimming cost V 5 bases and J 2 bases, with 10 bases left between them. CDR3 length: 13 amino acids. The CDR3 DNA follows: TGTGCCAGTAGTCCACAGACAGCCTACGAGCAGTACTTC. This translates into CASSPQTAYEQYF.

This chain joins TRBV5-1 and TRBJ2-5; 7 bases line up with TRBD1. CDR3 length: 14 amino acids. The germline gives CDR1 SGHRS, CDR2 YFSETQ. V dropped 4 bases and J dropped 1; count of bases not matched to a gene: 4. CDR3 nucleotide sequence: TGCGCCAGCAGCCGGGGACAGATCCAAGAGACCCAGTACTTC. It is translated as CASSRGQIQETQYF.

The chain has TRBV30 and TRBJ1-2; no clear D gene. Germline V gene data show CDR1 as GTSNPN and CDR2 as SVGIG (reference sequence). CDR3 length: 13 residues. The ends were cut back, 2 bases at V and 0 bases at J, with 7 bases in the middle. The CDR3 protein is CAWSRGSNYGYTF. In nucleotides, the CDR3 is TGTGCCTGGAGTCGAGGATCTAACTATGGCTACACCTTC.

This clone was observed once. This rearrangement joins TRBV11-3 to TRBJ1-1, with TRBD1 matching 10 bases. The germline V gene encodes CDR1 SGHNT and CDR2 YENEEA. There are 15 residues in the CDR3. Trimming at V came to 5 bases and at J to 4 bases, leaving 7 bases not matched to a gene. The CDR3 nucleotides are TGTGCCAGCAGCGCAGACAGGGGGCCTCTCACTGAAGCTTTCTTT. Translating gives CASSADRGPLTEAFF. The variable domain in full, with the rest retrieved from reference TRBV11-3 and TRBJ1-1, is EAGVVQSPRYKIIEKKQPVAFWCNPISGHNTLYWYLQNLGQGPELLIRYENEEAVDDSQLPKDRFSAERLKGVDSTLKIQPAELGDSAVYLCASSADRGPLTEAFFGQGTRLTVV.

The rearrangement joins TRBV6-5 to TRBJ1-2, with 7 bases matching TRBD1. The CDR3 runs to 14 residues. Trimming cost V 6 bases and J 1 base; bases outside gene matches: 5. Germline CDR1 is MNHEY and CDR2 is SVGAGI. The CDR3 bases are TGTGCCAGCAGCGAGACAGGGAATAACTATGGCTACACCTTC. This gives the protein CASSETGNNYGYTF.

V usage is TRBV7-9 and J usage is TRBJ2-3; D is perhaps TRBD1 (6 bases). Germline V gives CDR1 SEHNR, CDR2 FQNEAQ (reference sequence). The CDR3 consists of 13 residues. Trimming took off 5 bases at V and 4 bases at J, with 10 bases between the two ends. CDR3 sequence: CASSNRVADTQYF. CDR3 sequence (DNA): TGTGCCAGCAGCAACAGGGTAGCAGATACGCAGTATTTT.

The chain uses TRBV5-5 and TRBJ1-2; D is possibly TRBD1 (6 bases). The germline V and J ends were trimmed by 0 bases and 4 bases, with 13 bases remaining between them. From germline, CDR1 is SGHKS and CDR2 YYEKEE (reference sequence). There are 15 residues in the CDR3. DNA for the CDR3: TGTGCCAGCAGCTTGGCTGTTGACAGGACCTATGGCTACACCTTC. Amino acids: CASSLAVDRTYGYTF.

The J gene is TRBJ2-2, the V gene TRBV5-3; TRBD2 might be the D (5 bases). TRBV5-3 is an open reading frame, and its role is uncertain. V lost 4 bases, J lost 0 bases, and 13 bases lay in between. CDR3 length equals 16 residues. CDR3 nucleotides: TGTGCCAGAAGCACAGACTACCCTTCGAACACCGGGGAGCTGTTTTTT. This encodes CARSTDYPSNTGELFF.

The chain is built from TRBV7-9 and TRBJ2-1, with 15 positions matching TRBD2. Germline assignment: CDR1 SEHNR and CDR2 FQNEAQ (reference sequence). Trimming at V came to 1 base and at J to 15 bases, leaving 1 base not matched to a gene. The CDR3 runs to 13 residues. CDR3 region: CASSLVGLAGGFF. The CDR3 bases are TGTGCCAGCAGCTTAGTGGGACTAGCGGGAGGGTTCTTC.

The DNA of the CDR3 is TGTGCCACCTCCCAGAGGGAGCTAGCGGGAGGGGGTGAGCAGTTCTTC. It yields the protein CATSQRELAGGGEQFF. The chain employs TRBV15 and TRBJ2-1, with 12 bases lining up with TRBD2. Looked up from germline, CDR1 is LNHNV and CDR2 is YYDKDF (reference sequence). This CDR3 contains 16 residues. Trimming cost V 8 bases and J 9 bases; bases outside gene matches: 14.

The rearrangement joins TRBV30 to TRBJ1-1, with D unresolved. Between the trimmed V and J ends, which lost 4 bases and 0 bases, there was a span of 6 bases. The germline CDR1 and CDR2 sequences are GTSNPN and SVGIG (reference sequence). The CDR3 has 12 amino acids. CDR3 in amino acids: CAWIRMNTEAFF. The CDR3 DNA reads as TGTGCCTGGATCCGTATGAACACTGAAGCTTTCTTT.

The CDR3: CASSTAGDLIEAFF. The DNA of the CDR3 is TGTGCCAGCAGCACCGCCGGGGATTTGATTGAAGCTTTCTTT. The chain carries TRBV7-9 and TRBJ1-1; D gene ambiguous. Germline assignment: CDR1 SEHNR and CDR2 FQNEAQ (reference sequence). Trimming took off 5 bases at V and 7 bases at J, with 17 bases between the two ends. The CDR3 is 14 amino acids.

DNA for the CDR3: TGTGCCAGCAGCGAAAGGGGGACAGAAGTAAAACATAGCAATCAGCCCCAGCATTTT. Its translation is CASSERGTEVKHSNQPQHF. This chain joins TRBV2 and TRBJ1-5; the match to TRBD1 covers 7 bases. The CDR3 is made up of 19 amino acids. The junction had 17 bases not matched to a gene; V was cut back by 6 bases and J by 0 bases. In germline, CDR1 is SNHLY, CDR2 FYNNEI.

This chain connects TRBV12-5 to TRBJ1-3, with D maybe TRBD1 (6 bases). CDR3 length: 14 residues. Germline CDR1 is LGHNT and CDR2 is FRNRAP. The germline V and J ends were trimmed by 6 bases and 0 bases, with 9 bases remaining between them. The CDR3 region is CASGLTGSGNTIYF. The CDR3 coding sequence is TGTGCTAGTGGCTTGACAGGCTCTGGAAACACCATATATTTT.

The gene calls are TRBV27 and TRBJ1-6, with D tentatively TRBD1 (5 bases). V dropped 6 bases and J dropped 14 bases, with 20 bases sitting between them. This CDR3 is 14 amino acids long. Germline-derived CDR1 and CDR2 are MNHEY and SMNVEV (reference sequence). The CDR3 is CASSPMGPQGSLHF. DNA of the CDR3: TGTGCCAGCAGCCCGATGGGGCCTCAAGGCTCCCTCCACTTT.

V gene TRBV15 combines with J gene TRBJ2-7, with D possibly matching TRBD2 (6 bases). CDR1 is LNHNV and CDR2 is YYDKDF in the germline V gene (reference sequence). CDR3 length: 14 residues. V was pared by 7 bases and J by 2 bases, with 15 bases between. CDR3 amino acids: CATNGLALPYEQYF. DNA of the CDR3: TGTGCCACCAATGGTCTAGCGCTCCCCTACGAGCAGTACTTC. Full variable domain (missing parts from reference TRBV15 and TRBJ2-7): DAMVIQNPRYQVTQFGKPVTLSCSQTLNHNVMYWYQQKSSQAPKLLFHYYDKDFNNEADTPDNFQSRRPNTSFCFLDIRSPGLGDTAMYLCATNGLALPYEQYFGPGTRLTVT.